The T cell receptor beta chain under discussion was sequenced for a study of human T cells and chemical hapten exposure. Findings and caveats of the study: Unchanged with DPC sensitization were TCRs above 1 in 1000 frequency.

Looked up from germline, CDR1 is SGHTA and CDR2 is FQGNSA. The CDR3 loop spans 15 amino acids. The ends lost 5 bases at V and 8 bases at J; junction bases unmatched: 10. The library labeled individual cDNA molecules by adding unique molecular identifiers to them. TCRdb independently ran MiXCR on the RACE reads; one entry per CDR3 protein. The repertoire holds 270,000 or so distinct CDR3 sequences, with approximately 8% as singletons. Details on this clonotype: Antigen specificity is unknown.

Described time point: pre-sensitization, week 0. As to treatment: therapeutic diphenylcyclopropenone sensitization with weekly scalp DPC. People who gave samples had alopecia, were 18 to 70 years old, and were suitable for DPC. The TCR comes from a man younger than 35 with alopecia areata. Some clones in this sample may be carry-over from other donors' samples. The specimen comprised whole blood, sampled in connection with sensitization to the hapten diphenylcyclopropenone (DPC). This sequence joins TRBV7-2 and TRBJ1-4; 8 bases map to TRBD1. As DNA, the CDR3 is TGTGCCAGCAGCCTCCGGACAGGGAGGTGGGAAAAACTGTTTTTT. As protein: CASSLRTGRWEKLFF.